The 27 T cell receptor beta chains listed next were all sequenced from one sample in a study of cytomegalovirus exposure and HLA in healthy donors. Amplification used 60 Vbeta primers and 13 Jbeta primers. Sequencing was performed with immunoSEQ multiplex PCR; in TCRdb, only in-frame clones are kept and a portion is missing. Seen here are some 130,000 clones, roughly 72% observed once, and the top ten hold about 1.7%. What was sequenced was PBMCs. The origin of the receptors is a woman aged 45 to 65 in good health and CMV-seronegative.

CDR3 nucleotide sequence: TGTGCCAGAAGAGTATCCGGGACTAGCAACGGCACTTTGTGGGGACTAGCGGGAGGGAACGAGCAGTACTTC. It codes for CARRVSGTSNGTLWGLAGGNEQYF. This chain uses TRBV5-3 with TRBJ2-7; 16 bases line up with TRBD2. TRBV5-3 is classed as an ORF, of uncertain function. The junction had 31 bases not matched to a gene; V was cut back by 5 bases and J by 5 bases. CDR3 size: 24 residues.

The sample holds one count of this clone. In nucleotides, the CDR3 is TGTGCCACCGGGACAGGGGATCAGCCCCAGCATTTT. Its protein product is CATGTGDQPQHF. The chain uses TRBV19 and TRBJ1-5; TRBD1 matches at 10 bases. CDR3 length: 12 residues. CDR1 and CDR2 from the germline V gene are LNHDA and SQIVND (reference sequence). V gave up 10 bases and J gave up 5 bases; unmatched junction bases: 2.

The V gene is TRBV9, the J gene TRBJ1-2; 9 nucleotides match TRBD1. CDR3 length equals 13 residues. Germline trimming cut 3 bases from V and 7 bases from J; bases unmatched to any gene: 4. Germline V gives CDR1 SGDLS, CDR2 YYNGEE. The CDR3 region is CASSAGQGTGYTF. The CDR3, as DNA: TGTGCCAGCAGCGCGGGACAGGGAACTGGCTACACCTTC.

The chain combines TRBV6-5 with TRBJ1-3; a weak D match, TRBD1 (6 bases). Germline V gives CDR1 MNHEY, CDR2 SVGAGI. Deletions cut 6 bases from V and 0 bases from J, with 12 bases between. This CDR3 region has 15 residues. CDR3 loop: CASSARGDSGNTIYF. As DNA, the CDR3 is TGTGCCAGCAGCGCCAGGGGAGACTCTGGAAACACCATATATTTT.

The chain uses TRBV2 and TRBJ2-5; TRBD2 aligns across 8 bases. CDR3 length: 11 residues. The trim removed 6 bases at V and 11 bases at J, leaving 5 bases unmatched. The germline gives CDR1 SNHLY, CDR2 FYNNEI. This CDR3 reads CASSPGTSQYF. CDR3 nucleotide sequence: TGTGCCAGCAGCCCCGGGACTAGTCAGTACTTC.

This chain links TRBV5-1 with TRBJ2-5; 8 nucleotides align to TRBD1. Losses at the gene ends were 4 bases for V and 5 bases for J; bases not matched to a gene: 10. CDR1 and CDR2 from the germline V gene are SGHRS and YFSETQ. This CDR3 is built from 15 residues. The CDR3 sequence is CASSTGQGRGETQYF. CDR3 nucleotide sequence: TGCGCCAGCAGCACCGGACAGGGTAGGGGTGAGACCCAGTACTTC.

This sequence joins TRBV28 and TRBJ2-7; TRBD2 might be the D (6 bases). Germline CDR1 is MDHEN and CDR2 is SYDVKM. The CDR3 totals 16 residues. Between the trimmed V and J ends, which lost 5 bases and 3 bases, there was a span of 20 bases. CDR3 sequence: CASSPPLGSGVYEQYF. Written as DNA, the CDR3 is TGTGCCAGCAGTCCGCCCCTGGGTAGCGGTGTCTACGAGCAGTACTTC.

In this sample, this clone turned up once. J is TRBJ2-5 and V is TRBV4-2; tentative D call: TRBD1 (5 bases). V gave up 2 bases and J gave up 3 bases, with 7 bases separating them. From germline, CDR1 is LGHNA and CDR2 YNFKEQ. The CDR3 has 13 residues. CDR3 sequence (DNA): TGTGCCAGCAGCCAACCGACAGAAGAGACCCAGTACTTC. Translation: CASSQPTEETQYF.

This chain joins TRBV7-9 and TRBJ1-2, with TRBD1 matching 7 bases. The CDR3 is 14 amino acids. CDR1 and CDR2 (germline): SEHNR, FQNEAQ (reference sequence). The V gene end was trimmed by 0 bases and the J gene end by 6 bases; junction bases not matched to a gene: 4. The CDR3 DNA sequence: TGTGCCAGCAGCTTAGCATGGGACAGAAATGGCTACACCTTC. As protein: CASSLAWDRNGYTF.

Note on this clone: One end of the junction is discordant with germline, which a read error may explain. This chain joins TRBV7-6 and TRBJ1-2, with a weak D call TRBD1 (5 bases). Germline CDR1 is SGHVS and CDR2 is FNYEAQ. This CDR3 spans 14 amino acids. CDR3 region: CASSLAAGDDGYPF. DNA of the CDR3: TGTGCCAGCAGCTTAGCTGCGGGGGACGATGGCTACCCCTTC.

The rearrangement links TRBV10-2 to TRBJ2-2; a weak D match, TRBD2 (5 bases). The CDR3 is 15 residues long. CDR1 WSHSY and CDR2 SAAADI come from the germline V gene. Trimming removed 10 bases at V and 5 bases at J, with 20 bases between. The CDR3 nucleotides read TGCGCCACCTCGGTCAGCCTCCGGGATACCGGGGAGCTGTTTTTT. It yields the protein CATSVSLRDTGELFF.

This clone was seen just once. The CDR3 loop is CASSSSLTANTEAFF. The CDR3 DNA reads TGTGCCAGCAGCTCCTCCTTGACAGCGAACACTGAAGCTTTCTTT. This chain uses TRBV7-9 with TRBJ1-1; D is perhaps TRBD1 (5 bases). CDR1 is SEHNR, CDR2 FQNEAQ, per germline (reference sequence). The CDR3 is made up of 15 amino acids. V was shortened by 4 bases and J by 1 base, with 13 bases between the two germline ends. Based on the CDR3 plus reference TRBV7-9 and TRBJ1-1, the full variable domain is DTGVSQNPRHKITKRGQNVTFRCDPISEHNRLYWYRQTLGQGPEFLTYFQNEAQLEKSRLLSDRFSAERPKGSFSTLEIQRTEQGDSAMYLCASSSSLTANTEAFFGQGTRLTVV.

Only a few counts were recorded for this clone. This chain uses TRBV5-8 with TRBJ1-5; TRBD1 is a possible D gene (5 bases). From germline, CDR1 is SGHTS and CDR2 YDEGEE. V lost 0 bases and J lost 7, with 14 bases in between. CDR3 size: 15 residues. As DNA, the CDR3 is TGTGCCAGCAGCTTGGCCCGGGGGATCGAGCAGCCCCAGCATTTT. Protein product: CASSLARGIEQPQHF.

J is TRBJ2-1 and V is TRBV9, with D uncertain. The CDR3 spans 12 residues. The V gene's germline CDR1 is SGDLS and CDR2 YYNGEE. V lost 1 base and J lost 5, with 4 bases in between. The CDR3 is CASSVTDNEQFF. The CDR3 DNA follows: TGTGCCAGCAGCGTAACAGACAATGAGCAGTTCTTC. The full variable domain, in which reference TRBV9 and TRBJ2-1 provide the parts outside the CDR3, is DSGVTQTPKHLITATGQRVTLRCSPRSGDLSVYWYQQSLDQGLQFLIQYYNGEERAKGNILERFSAQQFPDLHSELNLSSLELGDSALYFCASSVTDNEQFFGPGTRLTVL.

This chain links TRBV29-1 with TRBJ2-5; 13 bases line up with TRBD2. J gave up 7 bases and V 2 bases, and 1 base lay outside the gene matches. The CDR3 runs to 13 residues. Germline V gives CDR1 SQVTM, CDR2 ANQGSEA. The CDR3 nucleotides are TGCAGCGTTGAAAGGACTAGCGGGGGGACCCAGTACTTC. Residues: CSVERTSGGTQYF.

The V gene is TRBV29-1, the J gene TRBJ1-1; 7 nucleotides line up with TRBD1. J gave up 0 bases and V 7 bases, and 5 bases lay outside the gene matches. Germline V gene data show CDR1 as SQVTM and CDR2 as ANQGSEA. The CDR3 loop spans 13 amino acids. The CDR3 protein is CSARDSMNTEAFF. CDR3 DNA: TGCAGCGCCCGGGACAGCATGAACACTGAAGCTTTCTTT.

The chain combines TRBV7-6 with TRBJ2-7; 10 bases align to TRBD2. V trimming: 2 bases; J trimming: 6 bases; junction bases outside the gene matches: 4. Germline values: CDR1 SGHVS, CDR2 FNYEAQ. The CDR3 loop spans 14 amino acids. Here the CDR3 reads CASSLSASGSEQYF. As DNA, the CDR3 is TGTGCCAGCAGCTTAAGCGCTAGCGGGAGCGAGCAGTACTTC.

This clone was recorded a few times. This sequence joins TRBV5-4 and TRBJ2-7; 8 bases fit TRBD2. After removal of 1 base from V and 0 bases from J, the junction contained 0 bases not matched to a gene. This CDR3 is 14 amino acids long. Germline V gene sequence: CDR1 SGHNT, CDR2 YYREEE (reference sequence). The CDR3 coding sequence is TGTGCCAGCAGCTTGCTAGCGGGCTCCTACGAGCAGTACTTC. Its translation: CASSLLAGSYEQYF.

The chain combines TRBV19 with TRBJ1-1; TRBD1 agrees at 8 bases. The junction had 9 bases not matched to a gene; V was cut back by 6 bases and J by 0 bases. The CDR3 spans 16 residues. CDR1 is LNHDA, CDR2 SQIVND, per germline (reference sequence). The CDR3 region is CASRLTGDGMNTEAFF. CDR3 nucleotide sequence: TGTGCCAGTAGGCTGACAGGGGATGGGATGAACACTGAAGCTTTCTTT.

The chain couples TRBV2 to TRBJ1-2; no firm D call. The V end lost 2 bases, the J end lost 7 bases, and 17 bases lay between the germline ends. The CDR3 runs 15 residues. Germline values: CDR1 SNHLY, CDR2 FYNNEI. Written as DNA, the CDR3 is TGTGCCAGCAGTGAACCTGCCCTCACCCTTAGTGGCTACACCTTC. Its translation is CASSEPALTLSGYTF.

This clone has only a few counts. CDR3 DNA sequence: TGCACCAGCAGCCACCAAGCTAAGGGGGATACGCAGTATTTT. Its translation: CTSSHQAKGDTQYF. The chain couples TRBV1 to TRBJ2-3; the table's D call TRBD1 went unverified against the DNA. TRBV1 is termed a pseudogene. The CDR3 runs to 14 residues.

The gene calls are TRBV19 and TRBJ1-2; 11 bases line up with TRBD1. Germline V gene sequence: CDR1 LNHDA, CDR2 SQIVND (reference sequence). V lost 3 bases, J lost 3 bases, and 3 bases stayed unmatched. The CDR3 runs to 15 residues. The CDR3 bases are TGTGCCAGTAGTATCCGGACAGGGGGCGACTATGGCTACACCTTC. Encoded protein: CASSIRTGGDYGYTF.

The chain employs TRBV19 and TRBJ1-1; D perhaps matches TRBD1 (5 bases). This CDR3 is built from 13 residues. Germline V gene lookup returns CDR1 LNHDA and CDR2 SQIVND (reference sequence). The ends were cut back, 2 bases at V and 3 bases at J, with 7 bases in the middle. This chain's CDR3 is CASSITRDTEAFF. DNA of the CDR3: TGTGCCAGTAGTATAACCAGGGACACTGAAGCTTTCTTT.

The J gene is TRBJ2-3, the V gene TRBV27; D unclear. There are 13 residues in the CDR3. Trimming shortened V by 5 bases and J by 1 base, and 7 bases separated the two germline ends. Looked up from germline, CDR1 is MNHEY and CDR2 is SMNVEV (reference sequence). The DNA of the CDR3 is TGTGCCAGCAGTATCCTAGGCACAGATACGCAGTATTTT. Its translation is CASSILGTDTQYF.

The rearrangement uses TRBV6-1 and TRBJ1-2, with 7 bases lining up with TRBD1. Germline CDR1 reads MNHNS; CDR2 reads SASEGT. J was trimmed by 3 bases and V by 0 bases; bases with no gene match: 4. CDR3 length equals 15 residues. The CDR3 bases are TGTGCCAGCAGTGAAGCTCGACAGGGCGACTATGGCTACACCTTC. This codes for CASSEARQGDYGYTF.

V usage is TRBV12-5 and J usage is TRBJ2-2; D might be TRBD2 (6 bases). This CDR3 has 16 amino acids. Germline CDR1 and CDR2: LGHNT and FRNRAP. Trimming took 5 bases from V and 6 from J, leaving 19 bases between them. The CDR3 DNA is TGTGCTAGTGGTCAGCAGGGACTTCTCCCCGCCGGGGAGCTGTTTTTT. This sequence encodes CASGQQGLLPAGELFF.

V is TRBV28 and J is TRBJ2-1, with no clear D. The V end was cut by 6 bases, the J end by 8 bases, with 14 bases between. The CDR3 loop spans 13 amino acids. Germline assignment: CDR1 MDHEN and CDR2 SYDVKM. The CDR3 here is CASSSEPLDEQFF. The CDR3 coding sequence is TGTGCCAGCAGCAGTGAACCGTTGGATGAGCAGTTCTTC.